The rows below give T cell receptor beta chains drawn from one sample of a study of blood T cell repertoires in COVID-19. Assay used: immunoSEQ multiplex PCR; TCRdb lists only in-frame clones, some missing. The sample shows some 100,000 clones, 70% to 90% of them seen only once. Material for sequencing was peripheral blood. The receptors come from a man in his forties or fifties with COVID-19, enrolled during active disease. CDR3s include the opening cysteine and the closing phenylalanine or tryptophan. A D gene is named only where the DNA matches it firmly. The size entry is marked missing in some rows and otherwise reads once, few, many or a size class.

CDR3 DNA	CDR3 protein	J gene	V gene	D gene	clone size
TGTGCCAGCAGCTTAAGAGCGATGGCTGAAGCTTTCTTT	CASSLRAMAEAFF	TRBJ1-1	TRBV11-2	.	few
TGCAGCGTTGTTGTAAGGACAGGGGTAAATCAGCCCCAGCATTTT	CSVVVRTGVNQPQHF	TRBJ1-5	TRBV29-1	TRBD1	.
TGTGCCAGCAGCGCCGGAGGGGTTCTGAACACTGAAGCTTTCTTT	CASSAGGVLNTEAFF	TRBJ1-1	TRBV9	.	.
TGTGCCAGTAGTCACAGGATGATGGGCTACACCTTC	CASSHRMMGYTF	TRBJ1-2	TRBV19	.	few
TGTGCCAGCAGCGCTCCACTAGCGGGCCCAGATACGCAGTATTTT	CASSAPLAGPDTQYF	TRBJ2-3	TRBV7-2	TRBD2	.
TGTGCCAGCAGCTTAGCGTTTGGGGGGGGCCGGACAGATACGCAGTATTTT	CASSLAFGGGRTDTQYF	TRBJ2-3	TRBV7-8	.	.
TGTGCCAGCAGCCAAACGGGAGCGGGGGGCCTATACCAAGAGACCCAGTACTTC	CASSQTGAGGLYQETQYF	TRBJ2-5	TRBV4-2	TRBD2	.
TGTGCCAGCAGCTTAGGGATGTTGAACAGAGCTAAGGTGAACACTGAAGCTTTCTTT	CASSLGMLNRAKVNTEAFF	TRBJ1-1	TRBV7-8	.	.
TGTGCCAGCAGTTACTCGGGACAGGGGAACACTGAAGCTTTCTTT	CASSYSGQGNTEAFF	TRBJ1-1	TRBV6-6	TRBD1	.
TGTGCCAGCAGTGCCGGGGGGGGCACAGATACGCAGTATTTT	CASSAGGGTDTQYF	TRBJ2-3	TRBV6-4	TRBD2	.
TGTGCCATCAGTGAGTCTGGAGGACCGGGACAGGGCAGCTCCTATAATTCACCCCTCCACTTT	CAISESGGPGQGSSYNSPLHF	TRBJ1-6	TRBV10-3	TRBD1	.
TGTGCCAGCAGCTATGGGGACAGGGTCCCCGGGGAGCTGTTTTTT	CASSYGDRVPGELFF	TRBJ2-2	TRBV7-2	TRBD1	.
TGTGCCGGACAATCTCAGGGGAATTCACCCCTCCACTTT	CAGQSQGNSPLHF	TRBJ1-6	TRBV2	.	once
TGTGCCAGCAGCGTAGACACCCAGGGTGTTGAAAAACTGTTTTTT	CASSVDTQGVEKLFF	TRBJ1-4	TRBV9	.	few
TGTGCCTGGAGTCGGTCCTCCATAGAACCTCCGCTGCGGGCTTTCTTT	CAWSRSSIEPPLRAFF	TRBJ1-1	TRBV30	.	once
TGTGCCACCAGTGGTACTACTTCGAACACCGGGGAGCTGTTTTTT	CATSGTTSNTGELFF	TRBJ2-2	TRBV24-1	.	.
TGTGCCAGCAGGCGGTCAGGGTCCCCCCTCCACTTT	CASRRSGSPLHF	TRBJ1-6	TRBV12-3/TRBV12-4	.	.
TGTGCCACCACGATAGATCAGCCCCAGCATTTT	CATTIDQPQHF	TRBJ1-5	TRBV24-1	.	few
TGCGCCAGCAGCTCGACAGGGAGTAACACCGGGGAGCTGTTTTTT	CASSSTGSNTGELFF	TRBJ2-2	TRBV5-1	TRBD1	few
TGTGCCAGCAGCCTTGACAGGGCTTTTGAAGCTTTCTTT	CASSLDRAFEAFF	TRBJ1-1	TRBV11-2	TRBD1	.
TGTGCCAGCAGGAGACAGGGGTTCAATGAGCAGTTCTTC	CASRRQGFNEQFF	TRBJ2-1	TRBV6-5	TRBD1	once
TGTGCCAGCAGCTCAGGGGGCCTGCAAGGAACGCAGTATTTT	CASSSGGLQGTQYF	TRBJ2-3	TRBV7-9	TRBD1	.
TGTGCCAGCAGCTTAGCCGCGCCAAAGTCTGAAGCTTTCTTT	CASSLAAPKSEAFF	TRBJ1-1	TRBV7-9	.	once
TGTGCCAGCAGCTATTCCGGGACAGGGATGGGGCCCCAGCATTTT	CASSYSGTGMGPQHF	TRBJ1-5	TRBV5-6	TRBD1	.
TGTGCCAGCAGTAACTCCATCCGGGGTGCCACTAACTATGGCTACACCTTC	CASSNSIRGATNYGYTF	TRBJ1-2	TRBV28	.	.
TGTGCCAGCAGCTTAGCCGCGCTAGCGACCTCCCTTGGGGAGCAGTACTTC	CASSLAALATSLGEQYF	TRBJ2-7	TRBV7-6	.	.
TGTGCCAGCAGGACAGGGCCTTCGGGTGAAAAACTGTTTTTT	CASRTGPSGEKLFF	TRBJ1-4	TRBV6-5	TRBD1	once
TGTGCCAGCAGCCTCCCGGGGGGACAAGAGACCCAGTACTTC	CASSLPGGQETQYF	TRBJ2-5	TRBV3-1/TRBV3-2	TRBD2	.
TGCGCCAGCAGCCTCGGGATAGCGGGCCGCAATGAGCAGTTCTTC	CASSLGIAGRNEQFF	TRBJ2-1	TRBV5-1	TRBD2	once
TGCGCCAGCAGCGAGGGGACAGGGACCACTGAAGCTTTCTTT	CASSEGTGTTEAFF	TRBJ1-1	TRBV5-1	TRBD1	.
TGCGCCAGCAGCTTGGCGTTGGTGGCAGCCGGAGTGGGAAACACCATATATTTT	CASSLALVAAGVGNTIYF	TRBJ1-3	TRBV5-1	.	.
TGTGCCAGCAGCTTAGTGGCGGGGAAAACCTCCTACAATGAGCAGTTCTTC	CASSLVAGKTSYNEQFF	TRBJ2-1	TRBV7-2	.	.
TGTGCCAGCAGCGTAGCCAAAAACATTCAGTACTTC	CASSVAKNIQYF	TRBJ2-4	TRBV2	.	.
TGCGCCAGCAGCTTGGGGTTCGGACAGAGCTACGAGCAGTACTTC	CASSLGFGQSYEQYF	TRBJ2-7	TRBV5-1	.	once
TGTGCCAGCAGTTCCCTTCGGGGACAGAGTGAAGCTTTCTTT	CASSSLRGQSEAFF	TRBJ1-1	TRBV27	TRBD1	once
TGTGCCAGCTCACCAAAAGGGGACGAGCAGTACTTC	CASSPKGDEQYF	TRBJ2-7	TRBV18	.	.
TGTGCCAGCAGCTTAGAGGCTAGCGGGGTCAATGAGCAGTTCTTC	CASSLEASGVNEQFF	TRBJ2-1	TRBV7-3	TRBD2	.
TGCAGCGTTGAAGTGTCCGGGGGGCACATTGCGCAGTATTTT	CSVEVSGGHIAQYF	TRBJ2-3	TRBV29-1	.	.
TGTGCCAGCTCACCTCTAGCGGGGGTCTACAATGAGCAGTTCTTC	CASSPLAGVYNEQFF	TRBJ2-1	TRBV18	TRBD2	.
TGCGCCAGCAGCCAAGACTCGAGGGACACGATTCTAGATACGCAGTATTTT	CASSQDSRDTILDTQYF	TRBJ2-3	TRBV4-3	.	.
TGTGCCTGGAGTCCCCGGACAGTTTCCTATAATTCACCCCTCCACTTT	CAWSPRTVSYNSPLHF	TRBJ1-6	TRBV30	.	once
TGTGCCGGGGCTAACTCCTACGAGCAGTACTTC	CAGANSYEQYF	TRBJ2-7	TRBV30	.	.
TGTGCCATCGGGGCGGGGGAGCAGTACTTC	CAIGAGEQYF	TRBJ2-7	TRBV10-3	.	once
TGTGCCAGCAGCTTAGCGGGGGGCCCCCAGTTCTTC	CASSLAGGPQFF	TRBJ2-1	TRBV11-2	.	few
TGTGCCAGCAGCTTAGTATTATCACCCCTCCACTTT	CASSLVLSPLHF	TRBJ1-6	TRBV7-2	.	.
TGTGCCAGCAGCCAAGGGCGCGGGACGGTCCAAGAGACCCAGTACTTC	CASSQGRGTVQETQYF	TRBJ2-5	TRBV14	.	.
TGTGCCAGCAGGGCAGGCTTAATGAACACTGAAGCTTTCTTT	CASRAGLMNTEAFF	TRBJ1-1	TRBV2	.	.
TGCGCCAGCAGTGATACGGGGGGCCCCTCGGGGTACAATGAGCAGTTCTTC	CASSDTGGPSGYNEQFF	TRBJ2-1	TRBV10-2	.	.
TGTGCCAGCAGTGAAAGACTAGCGGGGATGAACACCGGGGAGCTGTTTTTT	CASSERLAGMNTGELFF	TRBJ2-2	TRBV2	TRBD2	.
TGTGCCAGCAGCGCCACTCCCAATACGTACTACGAGCAGTACTTC	CASSATPNTYYEQYF	TRBJ2-7	TRBV9	.	.
TGTGCCAGCTCACCCAGGGGATCAGCCGGGGAGCTGTTTTTT	CASSPRGSAGELFF	TRBJ2-2	TRBV18	.	.